These 7 T cell receptor beta chains originate from one sample sequenced in a study of multiple sclerosis patients with progressive multifocal leukoencephalopathy. Only in-frame clones appear in the TCRdb table, and some are missing; sequencing was by immunoSEQ multiplex PCR. The sample gives approximately 29,000 clones, 85% of which show up once; 12% is in the top ten. Time point here: time of PML onset. Sequencing used PBMCs, obtained from a patient treated with natalizumab. The receptors come from a woman aged 25 to 39 with progressive multifocal leukoencephalopathy.

The chain has TRBV27 and TRBJ1-5; the match to TRBD1 covers 8 bases. Looked up from germline, CDR1 is MNHEY and CDR2 is SMNVEV (reference sequence). The CDR3 covers 16 residues. The junction had 12 bases not matched to a gene; V was cut back by 5 bases and J by 6 bases. The CDR3 loop reads CASSTIRTGHGQPQHF. The CDR3, as DNA: TGTGCCAGCAGTACAATAAGGACAGGGCACGGTCAGCCCCAGCATTTT.

This sequence joins TRBV5-1 and TRBJ2-5; 7 bases map to TRBD1. The DNA end is more similar to TRBJ2-7, so the J call may be wrong. Germline CDR1 reads SGHRS; CDR2 reads YFSETQ. The CDR3 extends over 12 amino acids. The CDR3 DNA reads TGCGCCAGCAGCTTGGACAGGGGCGAGCAGTACTTC. Amino acid sequence: CASSLDRGEQYF.

The rearrangement links TRBV29-1 to TRBJ2-5; 8 bases match TRBD2. The DNA end is a closer match to TRBJ2-7, so the J assignment may be wrong. From germline, CDR1 is SQVTM and CDR2 ANQGSEA. The CDR3 extends over 15 amino acids. CDR3 DNA sequence: TGCAGCGTTGACGGGGGGGCTTTAGGGACCTACGAGCAGTACTTC. This sequence encodes CSVDGGALGTYEQYF.

V usage is TRBV2 and J usage is TRBJ1-5; D is unclear. CDR1 is SNHLY and CDR2 is FYNNEI in the germline V gene. The CDR3 totals 14 residues. V was cut by 5 bases and J by 5 bases, with 13 bases left in between. In nucleotides, the CDR3 is TGTGCCAGCAGTACAACCTGGCGGGATCAGCCCCAGCATTTT. It is translated as CASSTTWRDQPQHF.

This chain connects TRBV5-6 to TRBJ2-7; D might be TRBD1 or TRBD2, each matching 6 bases. The CDR3 runs to 14 residues. V gave up 4 bases and J gave up 6 bases, with 17 bases separating them. From germline, CDR1 is SGHDT and CDR2 YYEEEE. CDR3 sequence (DNA): TGTGCCAGCAGCCGGCGGGCCGGAGGGGGCGAGCAGTACTTC. It is translated as CASSRRAGGGEQYF. Based on the CDR3 plus reference TRBV5-6 and TRBJ2-7, the full variable domain is DAGVTQSPTHLIKTRGQQVTLRCSPKSGHDTVSWYQQALGQGPQFIFQYYEEEERQRGNFPDRFSGHQFPNYSSELNVNALLLGDSALYLCASSRRAGGGEQYFGPGTRLTVT.

The V call is TRBV6-1, the J call TRBJ2-4; possibly TRBD2 for D (5 bases). The CDR3 contains 16 residues. Between the trimmed V and J ends, which lost 2 bases and 2 bases, there was a span of 13 bases. CDR1 is MNHNS, CDR2 SASEGT, per germline. The DNA of the CDR3 is TGTGCCAGCAGTGAAAGGGTCCAGCGGCCCAAAAACATTCAGTACTTC. Translation gives CASSERVQRPKNIQYF.

This rearrangement joins TRBV2 to TRBJ1-1; no reliable D call. The CDR3 contains 14 residues. Per the germline V gene, CDR1 is SNHLY and CDR2 is FYNNEI. V gave up 6 bases and J gave up 1 base, with 12 bases separating them. The CDR3 spells CASSLRTRNTEAFF. The CDR3 DNA reads as TGTGCCAGCAGCCTTAGAACAAGGAACACTGAAGCTTTCTTT. Complete variable domain (other parts from reference TRBV2 and TRBJ1-1): EPEVTQTPSHQVTQMGQEVILRCVPISNHLYFYWYRQILGQKVEFLVSFYNNEISEKSEIFDDQFSVERPDGSNFTLKIRSTKLEDSAMYFCASSLRTRNTEAFFGQGTRLTVV.